A single sample is the source of the 14 T cell receptor beta chains below, sequenced in a study of blood T cell repertoires in COVID-19. The method was immunoSEQ multiplex PCR; TCRdb's version includes in-frame clones alone and lacks a portion of them. In the table there are under 95,000 clones, approximately 89% of which are singletons. Material for sequencing was peripheral blood. These receptors all come from a man aged 45-60 years with COVID-19, enrolled during active disease.

The CDR3 is CASSVGTGVRNEQFF. CDR3 nucleotide sequence: TGTGCCAGCAGCGTTGGGACAGGGGTGAGGAATGAGCAGTTCTTC. The rearrangement joins TRBV11-2 to TRBJ2-1; the match to TRBD1 covers 10 bases. The germline V gene encodes CDR1 SGHAT and CDR2 FQNNGV. V gave up 5 bases and J gave up 7 bases; unmatched junction bases: 8. The CDR3 is made up of 15 amino acids.

This sequence joins TRBV15 and TRBJ2-1; no clear D. The V gene lost 1 base and the J gene lost 7 bases, with 11 bases spanning the gap. The CDR3 consists of 14 residues. The germline gives CDR1 LNHNV, CDR2 YYDKDF (reference sequence). The CDR3 DNA follows: TGTGCCACCAGCAGAGGCCACACCCAGAATGAGCAGTTCTTC. Translation: CATSRGHTQNEQFF.

The chain recombines TRBV11-2 with TRBJ2-5; 7 bases are a match to TRBD2. The V gene's germline CDR1 is SGHAT and CDR2 FQNNGV. V trimming: 7 bases; J trimming: 3 bases; junction bases outside the gene matches: 11. This CDR3 comprises 15 residues. DNA of the CDR3: TGTGCCAGCACCCGAACGGGGCTAGCGGAAGAGACCCAGTACTTC. Encoded protein: CASTRTGLAEETQYF.

The chain recombines TRBV6-1 with TRBJ2-1, with 10 positions matching TRBD2. V was clipped by 3 bases and J by 4 bases; unmatched bases: 0. Germline values: CDR1 MNHNS, CDR2 SASEGT. The CDR3 extends over 14 amino acids. The CDR3 reads CASSETSGYNEQFF. CDR3 nucleotide sequence: TGTGCCAGCAGTGAGACTAGCGGGTACAATGAGCAGTTCTTC.

The chain couples TRBV30 to TRBJ2-1, with D possibly TRBD2 on 6 matching bases. Trimming took off 4 bases at V and 7 bases at J, with 17 bases between the two ends. This CDR3 is 14 amino acids long. Germline V gene data show CDR1 as GTSNPN and CDR2 as SVGIG (reference sequence). CDR3 bases: TGTGCCTGGACGGGGGTCTCCCGAGGGAATGAGCAGTTCTTC. This sequence encodes CAWTGVSRGNEQFF.

The chain joins TRBV3-1 (or the pseudogene TRBV3-2) to TRBJ2-2; D unclear. This CDR3 comprises 15 residues. The ends were cut back, 0 bases at V and 5 bases at J, with 10 bases in the middle. Germline CDR1 and CDR2: LGHDT and YNNKEL (reference sequence). CDR3 protein: CASSQDPTKTGELFF. The CDR3 nucleotides are TGTGCCAGCAGCCAAGACCCAACAAAGACCGGGGAGCTGTTTTTT.

The rearrangement uses TRBV5-3 and TRBJ2-1; the match to TRBD2 covers 13 bases. TRBV5-3 is an ORF, and what it does is uncertain. The CDR3 covers 14 residues. The trim removed 5 bases at V and 9 bases at J, leaving 5 bases unmatched. The CDR3 protein is CARSTSGRAIEQFF. CDR3 DNA: TGTGCCAGAAGTACTAGCGGGAGGGCCATTGAGCAGTTCTTC.

The chain links TRBV14 to TRBJ2-1; 9 bases are a match to TRBD2. Germline lookup yields CDR1 SGHDN and CDR2 FVKESK. This CDR3 region has 14 residues. J lost 7 bases, V lost 2 bases, and 3 bases had no gene match. This CDR3 is CASSQSGRFNEQFF. The CDR3 DNA is TGTGCCAGCAGCCAAAGCGGGAGGTTTAATGAGCAGTTCTTC.

This chain uses TRBV5-6 with TRBJ2-7; D perhaps matches TRBD2 (5 bases). Germline V gene lookup returns CDR1 SGHDT and CDR2 YYEEEE. CDR3 length equals 14 residues. Between the trimmed V and J ends, which lost 0 bases and 1 base, there was a span of 8 bases. The CDR3 reads CASSLGRASYEQYF. In DNA form, the CDR3 reads TGTGCCAGCAGCTTGGGGCGGGCGTCCTACGAGCAGTACTTC.

The chain combines TRBV12-3 or TRBV12-4 with TRBJ1-1, with unresolved D. V was trimmed by 5 bases and J by 1 base, leaving 8 bases between them. This CDR3 region has 13 residues. CDR3 in DNA: TGTGCCAGCAGTCTCGACACGAACACTGAAGCTTTCTTT. Translation: CASSLDTNTEAFF.

V and J are TRBV27 and TRBJ2-2, with 9 bases identical to TRBD2. The CDR3 runs to 15 residues. Germline V CDR1 and CDR2: MNHEY, SMNVEV (reference sequence). V lost 1 base and J lost 6; bases outside the gene matches: 3. CDR3 in DNA: TGTGCCAGCAGTTTATATAGCGGGAGCCCCGGGGAGCTGTTTTTT. This encodes CASSLYSGSPGELFF.

A few counts support this clone. V and J are TRBV27 and TRBJ1-3; 8 nucleotides line up with TRBD1. The length of the CDR3 is 15 residues. V lost 6 bases to trimming and J lost 4 bases; unmatched junction nucleotides: 8. Germline V CDR1 and CDR2: MNHEY, SMNVEV (reference sequence). The CDR3 is CASSATGAQGNTIYF. The CDR3 DNA reads as TGTGCCAGCAGCGCGACAGGGGCACAAGGAAACACCATATATTTT.

This chain uses TRBV11-2 with TRBJ2-3; TRBD2 matches at 8 bases. Per germline, CDR1 SGHAT and CDR2 FQNNGV. CDR3 length equals 13 residues. V dropped 5 bases and J dropped 4; count of bases not matched to a gene: 2. The CDR3 region is CASSPSGPDTQYF. As DNA, the CDR3 is TGTGCCAGCAGCCCTAGCGGGCCAGATACGCAGTATTTT.

Only one count was recorded for this clone. The gene calls are TRBV11-2 and TRBJ2-3; D perhaps matches TRBD2 (6 bases). The V end was cut by 3 bases, the J end by 4 bases, with 11 bases between. Germline CDR1 SGHAT, CDR2 FQNNGV. The CDR3 covers 14 residues. The CDR3: CASSLGTVADTQYF. As DNA, the CDR3 is TGTGCCAGCAGCTTGGGGACTGTCGCAGATACGCAGTATTTT.